Presented here are 9 T cell receptor beta chains from one specimen sequenced in a study of cytomegalovirus exposure and HLA in healthy donors. PCR amplification relied on 60 Vbeta primers (plus 13 Jbeta primers). Produced via immunoSEQ multiplex PCR; TCRdb's table is partial and in-frame only. The sample holds 60,000 or so clones; about 72% are singletons and the top ten take 25%. Material: PBMCs. These receptor sequences come from a man in his fifties or sixties in good health and CMV-seropositive.

The chain joins TRBV29-1 to TRBJ2-2, with 9 nucleotides matching TRBD1. The J segment lost 6 bases and the V segment lost 6 bases, leaving 17 bases of the junction unmatched. The CDR3 runs 17 residues. Germline-derived CDR1 and CDR2 are SQVTM and ANQGSEA. Here the CDR3 reads CSVARTGAAGFSGELFF. The CDR3 region has the DNA TGCAGCGTCGCCAGGACAGGGGCCGCCGGTTTTTCCGGGGAGCTGTTTTTT.

The gene calls are TRBV10-2 and TRBJ2-2; D perhaps matches TRBD2 (5 bases). Germline assignment: CDR1 WSHSY and CDR2 SAAADI. V was pared by 2 bases and J by 3 bases, with 10 bases between. This CDR3 is built from 15 residues. CDR3 sequence: CASSERWRDTGELFF. The DNA for the CDR3 is TGCGCCAGCAGTGAGCGTTGGCGGGACACCGGGGAGCTGTTTTTT.

This clone was counted only a few times. The CDR3 DNA reads TGCGCCAGCAGTGAGTCGCAGCGGGGGAATGAAAAACTGTTTTTT. As protein: CASSESQRGNEKLFF. The chain joins TRBV10-2 to TRBJ1-4; D may be TRBD1 (5 bases). With 0 bases removed from V and 5 bases from J, the gap between germline ends came to 10 bases. The CDR3 sequence is 15 residues long. CDR1 and CDR2 from the germline V gene are WSHSY and SAAADI.

In its sample, this clone was seen once. The chain links TRBV28 to TRBJ2-1, with 9 nucleotides matching TRBD2. From germline, CDR1 is MDHEN and CDR2 SYDVKM. There are 16 residues in the CDR3. Trimming cost V 3 bases and J 1 base; bases outside gene matches: 4. The CDR3 DNA is TGTGCCAGCAGTTTTTGGCGGGAGGGTTCCTACAATGAGCAGTTCTTC. This gives the protein CASSFWREGSYNEQFF.

The chain uses TRBV28 and TRBJ2-7; 8 positions agree with TRBD1. There are 16 residues in the CDR3. Losses at the gene ends were 5 bases for V and 2 bases for J; bases not matched to a gene: 11. CDR1 is MDHEN and CDR2 is SYDVKM in the germline V gene. In nucleotides, the CDR3 is TGTGCCAGCAGTCCCCCCGGGACAGGTGCCGCCTACGAGCAGTACTTC. Amino acids: CASSPPGTGAAYEQYF.

The chain links TRBV29-1 to TRBJ2-5; 12 bases are shared with TRBD2. With 6 bases clipped from V and 0 bases from J, the junction kept 5 bases outside the gene matches. Germline-derived CDR1 and CDR2 are SQVTM and ANQGSEA. The CDR3 totals 15 residues. CDR3 in DNA: TGCAGCGTAAAGACTAGCGGGAGTTACCAAGAGACCCAGTACTTC. Residues: CSVKTSGSYQETQYF.

The chain joins TRBV30 to TRBJ1-5, with 7 bases fitting TRBD1. Germline CDR1 is GTSNPN and CDR2 is SVGIG (reference sequence). The J segment lost 5 bases and the V segment lost 0 bases, leaving 10 bases of the junction unmatched. The CDR3 sequence is 16 residues long. CDR3 coding DNA: TGTGCCTGGAGTGTACCCCGACAGGGCAAGGATCAGCCCCAGCATTTT. Residues: CAWSVPRQGKDQPQHF. Using reference TRBV30 and TRBJ1-5 for the parts outside the CDR3, the full variable domain is SQTIHQWPATLVQPVGSPLSLECTVEGTSNPNLYWYRQAAGRGLQLLFYSVGIGQISSEVPQNLSASRPQDRQFILSSKKLLLSDSGFYLCAWSVPRQGKDQPQHFGDGTRLSIL.

J is TRBJ2-2 and V is TRBV28; 14 nucleotides line up with TRBD2. V trimming: 7 bases; J trimming: 6 bases; junction bases outside the gene matches: 7. In germline, CDR1 is MDHEN, CDR2 SYDVKM. There are 16 residues in the CDR3. The CDR3 DNA is TGTGCCAGCACCGGAAGACTAGCGGGAGGGCCCGGGGAGCTGTTTTTT. It is translated as CASTGRLAGGPGELFF.

The chain carries TRBV30 and TRBJ1-5; possible D gene TRBD1, 5 bases. V was shortened by 0 bases and J by 7 bases, with 19 bases between the two germline ends. Germline lookup yields CDR1 GTSNPN and CDR2 SVGIG (reference sequence). This CDR3 has 16 amino acids. The CDR3 sequence: CAWSVSLGERVQPQHF. The CDR3 nucleotides are TGTGCCTGGAGTGTTAGTTTAGGGGAAAGGGTGCAGCCCCAGCATTTT.